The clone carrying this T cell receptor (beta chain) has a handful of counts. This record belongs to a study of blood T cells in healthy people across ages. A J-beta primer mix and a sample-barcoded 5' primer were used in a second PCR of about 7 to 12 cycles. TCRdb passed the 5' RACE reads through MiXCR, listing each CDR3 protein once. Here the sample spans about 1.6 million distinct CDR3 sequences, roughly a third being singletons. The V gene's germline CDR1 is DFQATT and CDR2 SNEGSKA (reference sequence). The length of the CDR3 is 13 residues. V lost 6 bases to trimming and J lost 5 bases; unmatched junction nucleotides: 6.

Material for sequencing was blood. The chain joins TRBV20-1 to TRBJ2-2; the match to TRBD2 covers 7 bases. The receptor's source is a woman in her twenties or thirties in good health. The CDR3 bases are TGCAGTGCAGCGGGACTCAGGACCGGGGAGCTGTTTTTT. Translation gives CSAAGLRTGELFF.